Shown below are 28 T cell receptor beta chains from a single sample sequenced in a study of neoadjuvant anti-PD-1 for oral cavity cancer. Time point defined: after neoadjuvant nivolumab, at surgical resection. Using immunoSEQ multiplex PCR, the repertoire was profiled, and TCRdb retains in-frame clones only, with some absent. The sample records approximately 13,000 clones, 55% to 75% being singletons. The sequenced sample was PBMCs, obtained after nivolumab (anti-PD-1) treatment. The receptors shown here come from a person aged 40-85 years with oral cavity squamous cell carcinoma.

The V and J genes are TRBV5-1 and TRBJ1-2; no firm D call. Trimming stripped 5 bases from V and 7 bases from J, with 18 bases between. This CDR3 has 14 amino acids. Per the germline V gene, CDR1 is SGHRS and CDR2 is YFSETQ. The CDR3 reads CASSSTGVTGGYTF. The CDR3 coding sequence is TGCGCCAGCAGTTCCACCGGGGTTACCGGTGGCTACACCTTC.

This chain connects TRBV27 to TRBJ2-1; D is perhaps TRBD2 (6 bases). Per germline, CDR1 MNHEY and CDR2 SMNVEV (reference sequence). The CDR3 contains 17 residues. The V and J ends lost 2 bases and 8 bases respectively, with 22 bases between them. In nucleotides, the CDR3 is TGTGCCAGCAGTTTACTGGGGCCCCGGGACTTGCGAGATGAGCAGTTCTTC. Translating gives CASSLLGPRDLRDEQFF.

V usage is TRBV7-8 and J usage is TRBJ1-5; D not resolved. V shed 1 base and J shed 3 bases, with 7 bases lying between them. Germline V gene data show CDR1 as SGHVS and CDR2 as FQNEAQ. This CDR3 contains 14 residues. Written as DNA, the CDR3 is TGTGCCAGCAGCTTAGTAGGGATCAATCAGCCCCAGCATTTT. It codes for CASSLVGINQPQHF.

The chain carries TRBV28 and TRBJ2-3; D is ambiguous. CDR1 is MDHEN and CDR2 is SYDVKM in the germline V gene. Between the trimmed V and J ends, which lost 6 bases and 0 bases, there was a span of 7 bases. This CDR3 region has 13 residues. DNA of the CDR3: TGTGCCAGCAGAGAGACTAGCACAGATACGCAGTATTTT. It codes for CASRETSTDTQYF. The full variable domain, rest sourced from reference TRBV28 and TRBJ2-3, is DVKVTQSSRYLVKRTGEKVFLECVQDMDHENMFWYRQDPGLGLRLIYFSYDVKMKEKGDIPEGYSVSREKKERFSLILESASTNQTSMYLCASRETSTDTQYFGPGTRLTVL.

CDR3 coding DNA: TGCGCCAGCACCGAGGGGCTAGCGGGAGGGCTGTGGGATACGCAGTATTTT. As protein: CASTEGLAGGLWDTQYF. V gene TRBV10-2 combines with J gene TRBJ2-3; 12 nucleotides match TRBD2. Trimming at V came to 7 bases and at J to 6 bases, leaving 14 bases not matched to a gene. Germline CDR1 is WSHSY and CDR2 is SAAADI. This CDR3 is 17 amino acids long.

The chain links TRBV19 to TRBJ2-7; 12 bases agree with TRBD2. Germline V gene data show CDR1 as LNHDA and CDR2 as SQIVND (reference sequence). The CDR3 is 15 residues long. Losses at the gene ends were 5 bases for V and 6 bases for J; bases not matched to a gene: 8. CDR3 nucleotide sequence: TGTGCCAGTAGTCTGCTAGCGGGAGGGGCCGGCGAGCAGTACTTC. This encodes CASSLLAGGAGEQYF.

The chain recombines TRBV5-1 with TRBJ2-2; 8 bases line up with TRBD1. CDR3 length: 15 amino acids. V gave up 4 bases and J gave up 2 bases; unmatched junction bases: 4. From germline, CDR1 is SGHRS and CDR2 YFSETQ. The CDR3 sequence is CASSQGQANTGELFF. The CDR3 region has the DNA TGCGCCAGCAGCCAGGGACAGGCTAACACCGGGGAGCTGTTTTTT.

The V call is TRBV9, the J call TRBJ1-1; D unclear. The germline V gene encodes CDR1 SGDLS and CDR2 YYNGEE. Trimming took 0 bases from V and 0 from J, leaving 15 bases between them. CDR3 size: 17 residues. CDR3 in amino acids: CASSVAGMGGLNTEAFF. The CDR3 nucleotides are TGTGCCAGCAGCGTAGCGGGTATGGGAGGGTTGAACACTGAAGCTTTCTTT.

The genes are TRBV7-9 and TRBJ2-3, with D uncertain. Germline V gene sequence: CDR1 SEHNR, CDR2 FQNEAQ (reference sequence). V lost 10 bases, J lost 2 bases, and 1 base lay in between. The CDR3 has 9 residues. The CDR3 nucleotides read TGTGCCACCACAGATACGCAGTATTTT. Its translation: CATTDTQYF.

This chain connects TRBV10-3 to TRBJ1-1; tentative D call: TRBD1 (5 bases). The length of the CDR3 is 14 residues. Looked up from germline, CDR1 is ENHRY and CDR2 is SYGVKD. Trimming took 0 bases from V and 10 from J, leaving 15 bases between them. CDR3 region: CAISESRGEVGAFF. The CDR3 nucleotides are TGTGCCATCAGTGAGTCGAGAGGGGAGGTGGGAGCTTTCTTT.

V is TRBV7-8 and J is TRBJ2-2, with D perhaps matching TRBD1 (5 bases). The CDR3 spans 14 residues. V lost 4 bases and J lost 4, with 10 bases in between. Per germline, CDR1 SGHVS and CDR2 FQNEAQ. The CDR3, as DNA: TGTGCCAGCAGCTCAGGGCAGGGCACCGGGGAGCTGTTTTTT. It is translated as CASSSGQGTGELFF.

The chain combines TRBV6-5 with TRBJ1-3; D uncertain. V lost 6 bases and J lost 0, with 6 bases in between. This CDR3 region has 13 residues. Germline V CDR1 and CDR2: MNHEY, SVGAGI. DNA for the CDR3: TGTGCCAGCAGCAGGAGCTCTGGAAACACCATATATTTT. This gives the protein CASSRSSGNTIYF.

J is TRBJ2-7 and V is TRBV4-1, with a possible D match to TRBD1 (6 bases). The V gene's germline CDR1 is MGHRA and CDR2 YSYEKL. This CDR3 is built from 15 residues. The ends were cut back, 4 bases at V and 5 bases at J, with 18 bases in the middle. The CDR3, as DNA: TGCGCCAGCAGCCGATTGCCCACAGGGCTGAACGAGCAGTACTTC. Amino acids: CASSRLPTGLNEQYF.

This chain's CDR3 is CASTEQGTEAFF. For the CDR3, the DNA is TGTGCCAGCACGGAACAGGGGACTGAAGCTTTCTTT. This chain joins TRBV2 and TRBJ1-1; 7 positions match TRBD1. V gave up 7 bases and J gave up 5 bases; unmatched junction bases: 4. In germline, CDR1 is SNHLY, CDR2 FYNNEI. The CDR3 length is 12 residues. The variable domain in full, with the rest retrieved from reference TRBV2 and TRBJ1-1, is EPEVTQTPSHQVTQMGQEVILRCVPISNHLYFYWYRQILGQKVEFLVSFYNNEISEKSEIFDDQFSVERPDGSNFTLKIRSTKLEDSAMYFCASTEQGTEAFFGQGTRLTVV.

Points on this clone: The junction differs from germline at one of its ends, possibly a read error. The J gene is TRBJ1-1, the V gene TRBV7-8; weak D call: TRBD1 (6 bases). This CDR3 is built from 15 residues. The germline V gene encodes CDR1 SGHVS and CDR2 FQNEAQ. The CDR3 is CASSLAAGAGAEAFF. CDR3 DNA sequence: TGTGCCAGCAGCCTAGCGGCAGGGGCTGGGGCTGAAGCTTTCTTT.

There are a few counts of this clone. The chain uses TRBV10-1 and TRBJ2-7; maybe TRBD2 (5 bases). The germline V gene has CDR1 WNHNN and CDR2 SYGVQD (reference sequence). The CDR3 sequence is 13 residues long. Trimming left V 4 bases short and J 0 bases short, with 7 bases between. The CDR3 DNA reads TGCGCCAGCAGTGGAGGGTCCTCCTACGAGCAGTACTTC. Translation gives CASSGGSSYEQYF.

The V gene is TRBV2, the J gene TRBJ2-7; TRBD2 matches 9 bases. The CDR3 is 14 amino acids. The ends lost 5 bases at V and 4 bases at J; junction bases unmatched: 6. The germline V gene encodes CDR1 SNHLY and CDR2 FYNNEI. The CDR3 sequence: CASSKTSGIYEQYF. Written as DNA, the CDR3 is TGTGCCAGCAGTAAGACTAGCGGAATATACGAGCAGTACTTC.

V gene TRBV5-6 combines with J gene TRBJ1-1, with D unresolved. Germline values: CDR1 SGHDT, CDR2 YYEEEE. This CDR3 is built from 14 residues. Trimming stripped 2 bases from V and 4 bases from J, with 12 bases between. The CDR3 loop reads CASSFTTLGTEAFF. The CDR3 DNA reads TGTGCCAGCAGCTTTACTACTTTAGGCACTGAAGCTTTCTTT.

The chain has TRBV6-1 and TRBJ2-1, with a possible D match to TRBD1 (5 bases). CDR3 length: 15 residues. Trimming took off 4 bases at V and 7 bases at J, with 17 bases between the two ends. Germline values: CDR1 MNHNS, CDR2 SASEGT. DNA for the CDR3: TGTGCCAGCAGTGCCCTTAGGGCCCCAGGGAATGAGCAGTTCTTC. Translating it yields CASSALRAPGNEQFF.

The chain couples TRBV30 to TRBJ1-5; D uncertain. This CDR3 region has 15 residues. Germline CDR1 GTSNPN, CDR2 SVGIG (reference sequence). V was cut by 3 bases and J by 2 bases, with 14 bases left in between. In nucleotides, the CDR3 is TGTGCCTGGAGCCGCGGGTCCTGGGGCAATCAGCCCCAGCATTTT. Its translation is CAWSRGSWGNQPQHF. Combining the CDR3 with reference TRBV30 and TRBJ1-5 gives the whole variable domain SQTIHQWPATLVQPVGSPLSLECTVEGTSNPNLYWYRQAAGRGLQLLFYSVGIGQISSEVPQNLSASRPQDRQFILSSKKLLLSDSGFYLCAWSRGSWGNQPQHFGDGTRLSIL.

CDR3 protein: CASSLGQAREQFF. CDR3 DNA: TGTGCCAGCAGCTTAGGCCAGGCCAGGGAGCAGTTCTTC. This chain uses TRBV7-6 with TRBJ2-1; the D is unclear. In germline, CDR1 is SGHVS, CDR2 FNYEAQ. The CDR3 is 13 amino acids. Trimming cost V 1 base and J 10 bases, with 11 bases left between them.

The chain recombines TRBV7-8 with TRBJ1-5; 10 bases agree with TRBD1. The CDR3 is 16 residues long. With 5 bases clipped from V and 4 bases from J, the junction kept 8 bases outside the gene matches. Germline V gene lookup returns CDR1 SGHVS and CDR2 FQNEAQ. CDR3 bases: TGTGCCAGCAGCCCCCGTTCGGGACAGGGGAATCAGCCCCAGCATTTT. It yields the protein CASSPRSGQGNQPQHF.

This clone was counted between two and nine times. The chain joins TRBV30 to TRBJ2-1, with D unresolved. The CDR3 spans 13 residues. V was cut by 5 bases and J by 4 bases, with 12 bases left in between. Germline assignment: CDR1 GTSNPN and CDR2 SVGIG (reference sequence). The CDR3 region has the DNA TGTGCCTGGGCCCAAGGGCGATACAATGAGCAGTTCTTC. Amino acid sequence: CAWAQGRYNEQFF.

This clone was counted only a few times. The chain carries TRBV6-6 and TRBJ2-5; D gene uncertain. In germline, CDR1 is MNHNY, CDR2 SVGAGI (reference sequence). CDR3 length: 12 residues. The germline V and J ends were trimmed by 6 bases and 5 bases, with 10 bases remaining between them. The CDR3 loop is CASSTGGETQYF. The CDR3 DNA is TGTGCCAGCAGCACGGGTGGGGAGACCCAGTACTTC.

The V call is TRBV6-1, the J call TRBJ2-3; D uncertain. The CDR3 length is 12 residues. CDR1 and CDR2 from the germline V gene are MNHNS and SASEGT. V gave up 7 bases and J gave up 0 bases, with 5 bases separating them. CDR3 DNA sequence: TGTGCCAGCACTGGGAGCACAGATACGCAGTATTTT. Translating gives CASTGSTDTQYF.

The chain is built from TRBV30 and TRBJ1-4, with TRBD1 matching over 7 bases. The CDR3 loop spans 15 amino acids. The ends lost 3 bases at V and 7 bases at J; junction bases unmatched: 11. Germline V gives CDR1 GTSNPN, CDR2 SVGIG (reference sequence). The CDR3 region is CAWRYTGDVGEKLFF. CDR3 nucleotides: TGTGCCTGGAGATATACAGGGGATGTAGGTGAAAAACTGTTTTTT. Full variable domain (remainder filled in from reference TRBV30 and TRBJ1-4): SQTIHQWPATLVQPVGSPLSLECTVEGTSNPNLYWYRQAAGRGLQLLFYSVGIGQISSEVPQNLSASRPQDRQFILSSKKLLLSDSGFYLCAWRYTGDVGEKLFFGSGTQLSVL.

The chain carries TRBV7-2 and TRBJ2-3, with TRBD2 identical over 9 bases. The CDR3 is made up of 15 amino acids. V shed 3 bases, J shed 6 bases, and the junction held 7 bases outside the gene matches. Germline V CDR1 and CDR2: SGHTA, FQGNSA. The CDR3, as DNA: TGTGCCAGCAGCTTCGGAGCGGGAGGAGCTGATACGCAGTATTTT. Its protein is CASSFGAGGADTQYF.

The CDR3 DNA follows: TGTGCCAGCAGATCTGAGGGAATGGGCGAGCAGTACTTC. Amino acid sequence: CASRSEGMGEQYF. This chain links TRBV2 with TRBJ2-7, with a tentative D call TRBD2 (5 bases). CDR1 is SNHLY and CDR2 is FYNNEI in the germline V gene. Between the trimmed V and J ends, which lost 6 bases and 6 bases, there was a span of 15 bases. This CDR3 region has 13 residues.